The entry below describes one TCR beta chain. Individuals aged about 18 to 90 years were recruited from about two dozen US areas. Assignment of participants to cohorts was predicated upon participant-reported clinical history. Symptom resolution, clearance, or two negative PCRs marked donors in Cohort 3 as recovered. This sample is part of a study of blood T cell repertoires in COVID-19. Here immunoSEQ multiplex PCR was the method, and the copy in TCRdb shows in-frame clones only, minus some. The data contain fewer than 400,000 clones, about nine tenths of them singletons. J was trimmed by 6 bases and V by 5 bases; bases with no gene match: 13. The CDR3 consists of 15 residues. CDR1 is GTSNPN, CDR2 SVGIG, per germline (reference sequence).

The sequence was collected from a man in his thirties or forties who had recovered from COVID-19. This chain links TRBV30 with TRBJ1-2; 9 bases are a match to TRBD1. The sequenced material came from PBMCs or T cells enriched from blood (not recorded which). CDR3 residues: CAWQRPGQGSHGYTF. In nucleotides, the CDR3 is TGTGCCTGGCAAAGACCGGGACAGGGAAGTCATGGCTACACCTTC. Complete variable domain (other parts from reference TRBV30 and TRBJ1-2): SQTIHQWPATLVQPVGSPLSLECTVEGTSNPNLYWYRQAAGRGLQLLFYSVGIGQISSEVPQNLSASRPQDRQFILSSKKLLLSDSGFYLCAWQRPGQGSHGYTFGSGTRLTVV.